Listed below are T cell receptor beta chains from one sample, sequenced in a study of blood T cell repertoires in COVID-19. TCRdb's table, derived via immunoSEQ multiplex PCR, lists solely in-frame clones and lacks some. The sample includes some 250,000 clones, about 91% of them seen just once. Sequencing input: PBMCs or T cells enriched from blood (not recorded which). Every receptor here comes from a human donor in a cohort exposed to, infected with or recovered from COVID-19 (not recorded which). The donor label of this sample is uncertain. Each CDR3 is given with its conserved first and last residue. The order of the fields is clone size, V gene, J gene, D gene, CDR3 DNA, CDR3 protein. A D gene is named only where the DNA matches it firmly. The size field is filled for only some rows; it gives once, few, many or a size class.

clone_size: -
v_call: TRBV6-2/TRBV6-3
j_call: TRBJ2-7
d_call: -
cdr3_nt: TGTGCCAGCAGTTACTCGTTTACTAGGGCCCCCGGGGACTACGAGCAGTACTTC
cdr3_aa: CASSYSFTRAPGDYEQYF

clone_size: -
v_call: TRBV5-1
j_call: TRBJ1-6
d_call: -
cdr3_nt: TGCGCCAGCAGCTTGTTCGGGAGCTCCTATAATTCACCCCTCCACTTT
cdr3_aa: CASSLFGSSYNSPLHF

clone_size: -
v_call: TRBV7-2
j_call: TRBJ1-1
d_call: TRBD1
cdr3_nt: TGTGCCAGCAGCTCCGAACAGGGGGCGGCTGAAGCTTTCTTT
cdr3_aa: CASSSEQGAAEAFF

clone_size: -
v_call: TRBV28
j_call: TRBJ2-5
d_call: -
cdr3_nt: TGTGCCAGCAGTACCCCCGGTTCTGAGACCCAGTACTTC
cdr3_aa: CASSTPGSETQYF

clone_size: -
v_call: TRBV4-2
j_call: TRBJ1-1
d_call: -
cdr3_nt: TGTGCCAGCAGCCGGGAGACAGGGAACACTGAAGCTTTCTTT
cdr3_aa: CASSRETGNTEAFF

clone_size: -
v_call: TRBV19
j_call: TRBJ2-7
d_call: -
cdr3_nt: TGTGCCAGTAGGGACAATCTCATCTACGAGCAGTACTTC
cdr3_aa: CASRDNLIYEQYF

clone_size: -
v_call: TRBV6-5
j_call: TRBJ1-5
d_call: -
cdr3_nt: TGTGCCAGCAGACCAGGGTGGGGCAATCAGCCCCAGCATTTT
cdr3_aa: CASRPGWGNQPQHF

clone_size: -
v_call: TRBV4-1
j_call: TRBJ2-5
d_call: TRBD2
cdr3_nt: TGCGCCAGCAGCCAAGATTCGTCACTACTAGCGGGAAGAGAGACCCAGTACTTC
cdr3_aa: CASSQDSSLLAGRETQYF

clone_size: -
v_call: TRBV18
j_call: TRBJ1-1
d_call: -
cdr3_nt: TGTGCCAGCTCACCACAGGACACCTACACTGAAGCTTTCTTT
cdr3_aa: CASSPQDTYTEAFF

clone_size: -
v_call: TRBV27
j_call: TRBJ1-4
d_call: -
cdr3_nt: TGTGCCAGCAGCACTGACAGGTTAAATGAAAAACTGTTTTTT
cdr3_aa: CASSTDRLNEKLFF

clone_size: -
v_call: TRBV7-9
j_call: TRBJ2-1
d_call: -
cdr3_nt: TGTGCCAGCAGCTTGGAGGTCCTAGTTAATGAGCAGTTCTTC
cdr3_aa: CASSLEVLVNEQFF

clone_size: -
v_call: TRBV1
j_call: TRBJ2-5
d_call: -
cdr3_nt: TGCACCAGCAGCCAAGTCTGGGGGGGAAAAGAGACCCAGTACTTC
cdr3_aa: CTSSQVWGGKETQYF

clone_size: -
v_call: TRBV7-9
j_call: TRBJ2-7
d_call: -
cdr3_nt: TGTGCCAGCAGCCCGTGGACAGTCTACGAGCAGTACTTC
cdr3_aa: CASSPWTVYEQYF

clone_size: -
v_call: TRBV11-2
j_call: TRBJ1-2
d_call: -
cdr3_nt: TGTGCCAGCAGCTTGATGGGGCTAGGCTACACCTTC
cdr3_aa: CASSLMGLGYTF

clone_size: -
v_call: TRBV2
j_call: TRBJ2-3
d_call: TRBD1
cdr3_nt: TGTGCCAGCAGCGACAGGGTCACTAGCACAGATACGCAGTATTTT
cdr3_aa: CASSDRVTSTDTQYF

clone_size: -
v_call: TRBV13
j_call: TRBJ1-6
d_call: -
cdr3_nt: TGTGCCAGCAGCTTTGGTCAGGGAGGCTCACCCCTCCACTTT
cdr3_aa: CASSFGQGGSPLHF

clone_size: -
v_call: TRBV10-3
j_call: TRBJ1-5
d_call: TRBD1
cdr3_nt: TGTGCCATCAGTGACAGTGACAGGGGTTATCAGCCCCAGCATTTT
cdr3_aa: CAISDSDRGYQPQHF

clone_size: few
v_call: TRBV6-2/TRBV6-3
j_call: TRBJ2-1
d_call: -
cdr3_nt: TGTGCCAGCAGTTTAACAGAACCCAATGAGCAGTTCTTC
cdr3_aa: CASSLTEPNEQFF

clone_size: -
v_call: TRBV5-4
j_call: TRBJ1-5
d_call: -
cdr3_nt: TGTGCCAGCAGCTTGGGGGGGGTCTCAGGACAGCCCCAGCATTTT
cdr3_aa: CASSLGGVSGQPQHF

clone_size: -
v_call: TRBV5-6
j_call: TRBJ2-5
d_call: -
cdr3_nt: TGTGCCAGCAGCTTGGGACTAGAAAGGGAGACCCAGTACTTC
cdr3_aa: CASSLGLERETQYF

clone_size: few
v_call: TRBV6-5
j_call: TRBJ1-1
d_call: -
cdr3_nt: TGTGCCAGCAGTTCAACAGGGATTGAAGCTTTCTTT
cdr3_aa: CASSSTGIEAFF

clone_size: -
v_call: TRBV19
j_call: TRBJ2-6
d_call: -
cdr3_nt: TGTGCCAGTAGTATCGCAGGGGCTGGGGCCAACGTCCTGACTTTC
cdr3_aa: CASSIAGAGANVLTF

clone_size: -
v_call: TRBV7-2
j_call: TRBJ1-3
d_call: TRBD1
cdr3_nt: TGTGCCAGCAGCTCGGACAGGACGAACACCATATATTTT
cdr3_aa: CASSSDRTNTIYF

clone_size: -
v_call: TRBV3-1/TRBV3-2
j_call: TRBJ1-5
d_call: -
cdr3_nt: TGTGCCAGCAGCCAAGCCCAGAACAATCAGCCCCAGCATTTT
cdr3_aa: CASSQAQNNQPQHF

clone_size: -
v_call: TRBV6-4
j_call: TRBJ1-1
d_call: TRBD1
cdr3_nt: TGTGCCAGCAGGTCCAGGGGGCCTGGAGCTTTCTTT
cdr3_aa: CASRSRGPGAFF

clone_size: once
v_call: TRBV15
j_call: TRBJ1-1
d_call: -
cdr3_nt: TGTGCCACCAGCGTACGGACAGACAACACTGAAGCTTTCTTT
cdr3_aa: CATSVRTDNTEAFF

clone_size: -
v_call: TRBV5-6
j_call: TRBJ2-5
d_call: TRBD1
cdr3_nt: TGTGCCAGCAGCGGGACAGGGCCTGAGACCCAGTACTTC
cdr3_aa: CASSGTGPETQYF

clone_size: -
v_call: TRBV27
j_call: TRBJ1-6
d_call: -
cdr3_nt: TGTGCCACCCGATCAGCGGGGCTTAATTCACCCCTCCACTTT
cdr3_aa: CATRSAGLNSPLHF

clone_size: -
v_call: TRBV28
j_call: TRBJ1-5
d_call: -
cdr3_nt: TGTGCCAGCAGTTTAATCGGGGACAATCAGCCCCAGCATTTT
cdr3_aa: CASSLIGDNQPQHF

clone_size: -
v_call: TRBV4-1
j_call: TRBJ1-2
d_call: TRBD1
cdr3_nt: TGCGCCAGCAGCCACCGACAGGGAGTTTTCGGCTACACCTTC
cdr3_aa: CASSHRQGVFGYTF

clone_size: -
v_call: TRBV20-1
j_call: TRBJ2-7
d_call: -
cdr3_nt: TGCAGTGCTAGTCTAGGTCCTTTCCCCGCCTACGAGCAGTACTTC
cdr3_aa: CSASLGPFPAYEQYF

clone_size: once
v_call: TRBV7-9
j_call: TRBJ2-7
d_call: TRBD1
cdr3_nt: TGTGCCAGCAGCGGGCGACAGGGGGGGTACGAGCAGTACTTC
cdr3_aa: CASSGRQGGYEQYF

clone_size: once
v_call: TRBV12-3/TRBV12-4
j_call: TRBJ2-3
d_call: -
cdr3_nt: TGTGCCAGCATGTTTGGGGGGACAGATACGCAGTATTTT
cdr3_aa: CASMFGGTDTQYF

clone_size: -
v_call: TRBV6-1
j_call: TRBJ1-5
d_call: -
cdr3_nt: TGTGCCAGCAGTGAGTTCCGGGGTCATAGCAATCAGCCCCAGCATTTT
cdr3_aa: CASSEFRGHSNQPQHF

clone_size: -
v_call: TRBV11-2
j_call: TRBJ2-7
d_call: -
cdr3_nt: TGTGCCAGCAGCTTAGGAGCAGGGCTCGAGCAGTACTTC
cdr3_aa: CASSLGAGLEQYF

clone_size: -
v_call: TRBV2
j_call: TRBJ2-3
d_call: -
cdr3_nt: TGTGCCAGCAGGTTTAGAGGCTCAGATACGCAGTATTTT
cdr3_aa: CASRFRGSDTQYF

clone_size: -
v_call: TRBV7-9
j_call: TRBJ1-1
d_call: TRBD1
cdr3_nt: TGTGCCAGCAGCTCGGTCCGGGACAGAAACACTGAAGCTTTCTTT
cdr3_aa: CASSSVRDRNTEAFF

clone_size: -
v_call: TRBV3-1/TRBV3-2
j_call: TRBJ1-1
d_call: TRBD1
cdr3_nt: TGTGCCAGCAGCCAAGGGACAGGGAACACTGAAGCTTTCTTT
cdr3_aa: CASSQGTGNTEAFF

clone_size: -
v_call: TRBV7-2
j_call: TRBJ1-3
d_call: TRBD1
cdr3_nt: TGTGCCAGCAGCCCACAAGGGGGCCGTGGAAACACCATATATTTT
cdr3_aa: CASSPQGGRGNTIYF

clone_size: few
v_call: TRBV14
j_call: TRBJ2-3
d_call: TRBD2
cdr3_nt: TGTGCCAGCAGCCCTATTAGCGGGGGCATCACAGATACGCAGTATTTT
cdr3_aa: CASSPISGGITDTQYF

clone_size: -
v_call: TRBV10-3
j_call: TRBJ1-2
d_call: TRBD1
cdr3_nt: TGTGCCATCAGTGAGTCCCGGACAGGGTCGGACTATGGCTACACCTTC
cdr3_aa: CAISESRTGSDYGYTF

clone_size: -
v_call: TRBV27
j_call: TRBJ2-2
d_call: TRBD1
cdr3_nt: TGTGCCAGCAGACAGGGGGCTCTCCGGACCGGGGAGCTGTTTTTT
cdr3_aa: CASRQGALRTGELFF

clone_size: -
v_call: TRBV7-8
j_call: TRBJ1-1
d_call: -
cdr3_nt: TGTGCCAGCAGCTTAGTCCCAAGTAGGGAGGCTCGGTCCACTGAAGCTTTCTTT
cdr3_aa: CASSLVPSREARSTEAFF

clone_size: once
v_call: TRBV11-3
j_call: TRBJ2-7
d_call: -
cdr3_nt: TGTGCCAGCAGCCCCAATTCAGGGACCTACGAGCAGTACTTC
cdr3_aa: CASSPNSGTYEQYF

clone_size: -
v_call: TRBV24-1
j_call: TRBJ2-6
d_call: -
cdr3_nt: TGTGCCACCAGTGATTCAGCGGGAATCAGGGGGCCTGGGGCCAACGTCCTGACTTTC
cdr3_aa: CATSDSAGIRGPGANVLTF

clone_size: -
v_call: TRBV7-2
j_call: TRBJ1-6
d_call: TRBD1
cdr3_nt: TGTGCCAGCAGCTTAGTTGGAGGACAGGGGTCTTATTCACCCCTCCACTTT
cdr3_aa: CASSLVGGQGSYSPLHF

clone_size: -
v_call: TRBV9
j_call: TRBJ2-5
d_call: TRBD1
cdr3_nt: TGTGCCAGCAGCGTAGGACAGGGAGAGACCCAGTACTTC
cdr3_aa: CASSVGQGETQYF

clone_size: -
v_call: TRBV11-2
j_call: TRBJ2-4
d_call: TRBD1
cdr3_nt: TGTGCCAGCAGCTTGGGACAGGGCTTGGAAGCGAACATTCAGTACTTC
cdr3_aa: CASSLGQGLEANIQYF

clone_size: -
v_call: TRBV23-1
j_call: TRBJ2-2
d_call: -
cdr3_nt: TGCGCCACCCGAACCATCAGGTCCGGGGTTCCCGGGGAGCTGTTTTTT
cdr3_aa: CATRTIRSGVPGELFF

clone_size: -
v_call: TRBV3-1/TRBV3-2
j_call: TRBJ2-7
d_call: TRBD1
cdr3_nt: TGTGCCAGCAGCCAAGTTATGTCAGGGGGCAGGCTTTACGAGCAGTACTTC
cdr3_aa: CASSQVMSGGRLYEQYF

clone_size: -
v_call: TRBV12-5
j_call: TRBJ2-5
d_call: TRBD2
cdr3_nt: TGTGCTAGTGGTCTTAGCGGGGGCGGGACCCAGTACTTC
cdr3_aa: CASGLSGGGTQYF

clone_size: -
v_call: TRBV12-5
j_call: TRBJ1-5
d_call: -
cdr3_nt: TGTGCTAGTGGGTCCCAGGGACAGCCCCAGCATTTT
cdr3_aa: CASGSQGQPQHF

clone_size: -
v_call: TRBV7-8
j_call: TRBJ1-3
d_call: -
cdr3_nt: TGTGCCAGCAGCTTACGACTCCCTGTAGGCAACACCATATATTTT
cdr3_aa: CASSLRLPVGNTIYF

clone_size: -
v_call: TRBV15
j_call: TRBJ1-1
d_call: TRBD1
cdr3_nt: TGTGCCACCAGCAGAGCGGGACAGGGGAACACTGAAGCTTTCTTT
cdr3_aa: CATSRAGQGNTEAFF

clone_size: -
v_call: TRBV21-1
j_call: TRBJ1-5
d_call: -
cdr3_nt: TGTGCCAGCAGCCGAAATCGAACTGGGAATATGGGGGGTTGTCAGCCCCAGCATTTT
cdr3_aa: CASSRNRTGNMGGCQPQHF